Below, 24 T cell receptor beta chains from the same sample are listed, as sequenced in a study of T cells in Graves' hyperthyroidism and ophthalmopathy (dated by TCRdb to between 2018 and 2021). Receptor amplification or capture employed multiplex PCR. The sequencing machine was an Illumina HiSeq 2000. The TCR beta CDR3 regions were amplified from the RNA transcripts. The first round of RT-PCR for the TCR CDR3 was performed with the HTBI primer set and the Qiagen OneStep RT-PCR kit. TCRdb took the public reads, trimmed them with fastp at Q25, ran MiXCR for clone calling and kept in-frame beta chains. Identical CDR3 protein sequences are pooled into one entry, listed with their most common genes and DNA. For this sample there are about 340,000 distinct CDR3 sequences; roughly 18% appear just once. Under 55% of the sample goes to the ten largest clones. Input material: blood. The receptors were gathered from a woman in her fifties or sixties with Graves' hyperthyroidism.

V usage is TRBV19 and J usage is TRBJ1-6; 11 nucleotides match TRBD1. Germline CDR1 LNHDA, CDR2 SQIVND (reference sequence). The junction had 7 bases not matched to a gene; V was cut back by 4 bases and J by 5 bases. The CDR3 consists of 17 residues. The CDR3 DNA is TGTGCCAGTAGTAGGACAGGGGGCCGCGTGAATAATTCACCCCTCCACTTT. Its protein product is CASSRTGGRVNNSPLHF.

This clonotype came up a few times. The chain recombines TRBV30 with TRBJ2-3; a possible D gene is TRBD2 (6 bases). The germline V and J ends were trimmed by 3 bases and 1 base, with 11 bases remaining between them. This CDR3 has 14 amino acids. Germline V lookup: CDR1 GTSNPN, CDR2 SVGIG (reference sequence). The DNA for the CDR3 is TGTGCCTGGAGAACCGGGGGTCGCACAGATACGCAGTATTTT. Protein sequence: CAWRTGGRTDTQYF.

This clonotype showed up just a few times. The V call is TRBV7-9, the J call TRBJ1-5; 12 bases align to TRBD1. Trimming at V came to 0 bases and at J to 5 bases, leaving 8 bases not matched to a gene. The CDR3 totals 18 residues. Germline-derived CDR1 and CDR2 are SEHNR and FQNEAQ (reference sequence). The CDR3 DNA reads as TGTGCCAGCAGCTTAGCCGGGACAGGGGGCATGGGCGATCAGCCCCAGCATTTT. This gives the protein CASSLAGTGGMGDQPQHF.

The V and J genes are TRBV6-1 and TRBJ2-1, with 7 nucleotides matching TRBD2. V lost 3 bases, J lost 8 bases, and 7 bases stayed unmatched. CDR1 and CDR2 (germline): MNHNS, SASEGT. The CDR3 has 14 residues. This CDR3 is CASSDGGSVDEQFF. Here the CDR3 DNA reads TGTGCCAGCAGTGACGGCGGGAGCGTTGATGAGCAGTTCTTC.

The V call is TRBV29-1, the J call TRBJ1-1; no reliable D call. V gave up 5 bases and J gave up 4 bases, with 11 bases separating them. Germline-derived CDR1 and CDR2 are SQVTM and ANQGSEA. The CDR3 has 12 amino acids. The CDR3 DNA follows: TGCAGCGTTCGATTTGGGGTCACTGAAGCTTTCTTT. Protein product: CSVRFGVTEAFF. The complete variable domain, with remaining parts taken from reference TRBV29-1 and TRBJ1-1, reads SAVISQKPSRDICQRGTSLTIQCQVDSQVTMMFWYRQQPGQSLTLIATANQGSEATYESGFVIDKFPISRPNLTFSTLTVSNMSPEDSSIYLCSVRFGVTEAFFGQGTRLTVV.

CDR3 nucleotides: TGTGCCAGCTCCCGGACAGGGGAAACTAACTATGGCTACACCTTC. It yields the protein CASSRTGETNYGYTF. The J gene is TRBJ1-2, the V gene TRBV25-1; 9 nucleotides line up with TRBD1. CDR3 size: 15 residues. Germline lookup yields CDR1 MGHDK and CDR2 SYGVNS. The trim removed 8 bases at V and 0 bases at J, leaving 7 bases unmatched.

In its sample, this clonotype was seen a few times. The chain carries TRBV7-8 and TRBJ1-6; 9 positions match TRBD1. Germline V lookup: CDR1 SGHVS, CDR2 FQNEAQ. J lost 1 base, V lost 7 bases, and 5 bases had no gene match. The CDR3 has 16 residues. CDR3 nucleotides: TGTGCCAGCACCGGGACAGGGTTGTCCTATAATTCACCCCTCCACTTT. Amino acids: CASTGTGLSYNSPLHF.

In this sample, this clonotype turned up many times. The V call is TRBV3-1, the J call TRBJ2-1, with TRBD2 matching 10 bases. The CDR3 length is 17 residues. V trimming: 0 bases; J trimming: 8 bases; junction bases outside the gene matches: 10. Germline V gene sequence: CDR1 LGHDT, CDR2 YNNKEL (reference sequence). The CDR3 DNA follows: TGTGCCAGCAGCCAAGATCGAGCGGGAGGGCAGAATCATGAGCAGTTCTTC. Its protein product is CASSQDRAGGQNHEQFF.

This clonotype has more than one count but fewer than ten. CDR3 in amino acids: CASSLDSYQPQHF. The CDR3, as DNA: TGTGCCAGCAGCCTCGACAGTTATCAGCCCCAGCATTTT. This sequence joins TRBV6-2 or TRBV6-3 and TRBJ1-5, with a possible D match to TRBD1 (5 bases). Germline assignment: CDR1 MNHEY and CDR2 SVGEGT. Trimming shortened V by 6 bases and J by 5 bases, and 11 bases separated the two germline ends. The CDR3 length is 13 residues.

In its sample, this clonotype was seen many times. The gene calls are TRBV5-1 and TRBJ2-3; tentatively, D is TRBD1 (6 bases). The CDR3 has 16 amino acids. Trimming left V 3 bases short and J 3 bases short, with 17 bases between. Germline V CDR1 and CDR2: SGHRS, YFSETQ. The chain's CDR3 is CASSYYGTTGTDTQYF. The CDR3 nucleotides read TGCGCCAGCAGCTATTACGGAACCACAGGGACAGATACGCAGTATTTT.

The chain employs TRBV12-5 and TRBJ1-6, with 7 nucleotides matching TRBD1. The CDR3 has 17 amino acids. Germline CDR1 and CDR2: LGHNT and FRNRAP. V was pared by 6 bases and J by 1 base, with 9 bases of the junction left unmatched. In DNA, the CDR3 is TGTGCTAGTGGAATTACTCAGGGGGTTTCCTATAATTCACCCCTCCACTTT. Translating gives CASGITQGVSYNSPLHF.

The V call is TRBV6-1, the J call TRBJ1-1; no reliable D call. Per the germline V gene, CDR1 is MNHNS and CDR2 is SASEGT. The V end was cut by 7 bases, the J end by 6 bases, with 6 bases between. The CDR3 sequence is 10 residues long. CDR3 protein: CASNSAEAFF. CDR3 DNA sequence: TGTGCCAGCAATAGTGCTGAAGCTTTCTTT.

This clonotype showed up many times. This chain connects TRBV4-1 to TRBJ2-7; tentative D call: TRBD1 (5 bases). The CDR3 loop spans 15 amino acids. Germline V gene data show CDR1 as MGHRA and CDR2 as YSYEKL. V was clipped by 0 bases and J by 2 bases, with 11 bases between them. In nucleotides, the CDR3 is TGCGCCAGCAGCCAAGAAAGGGGCCCTCCCTACGAGCAGTACTTC. Residues: CASSQERGPPYEQYF.

This clonotype was seen at least ten times. CDR3 loop: CASSPDRGTETQYF. In DNA form, the CDR3 reads TGTGCCAGCTCACCGGACAGGGGGACGGAGACCCAGTACTTC. V is TRBV18 and J is TRBJ2-5; the match to TRBD1 covers 10 bases. Germline CDR1 KGHSH, CDR2 LQKENI. Unmatched junction bases numbered 3, after V lost 3 bases and J lost 5 bases. This CDR3 is 14 amino acids long.

V gene TRBV28 combines with J gene TRBJ2-7; D not certain. The ends were cut back, 5 bases at V and 0 bases at J, with 11 bases in the middle. The CDR3 totals 14 residues. CDR1 is MDHEN, CDR2 SYDVKM, per germline. CDR3 DNA sequence: TGTGCCAGCAGTCAACGGGCCCACTCCTACGAGCAGTACTTC. Protein product: CASSQRAHSYEQYF. The full variable domain, completed using reference TRBV28 and TRBJ2-7, is DVKVTQSSRYLVKRTGEKVFLECVQDMDHENMFWYRQDPGLGLRLIYFSYDVKMKEKGDIPEGYSVSREKKERFSLILESASTNQTSMYLCASSQRAHSYEQYFGPGTRLTVT.

A remark on this clonotype: Being one base from a much bigger clone, this may be a read error. The V and J genes are TRBV12-3 or TRBV12-4 and TRBJ1-1; D uncertain. V was clipped by 6 bases and J by 1 base, with 15 bases between them. The CDR3 is 15 amino acids. CDR3 region: CASSFLDGTNTEAFF. The CDR3 coding sequence is TGTGCCAGCAGCTTCCTTGACGGTACGAACACTGAAGCTTTCTTT.

For this clonotype: The conserved phenylalanine or tryptophan normally closing the CDR3 is absent here, so this likely arose from a read error. The CDR3 bases are TGTGCCAGTAGTCAGTGGGATTCACCCCTCCACCTT. Residues: CASSQWDSPLHL. This chain links TRBV19 with TRBJ1-6, with D unclear. V lost 5 bases, J lost 8 bases, and 7 bases lay in between. The CDR3 covers 12 residues. CDR1 and CDR2 from the germline V gene are LNHDA and SQIVND (reference sequence).

In its sample, this clonotype was seen a few times. This rearrangement joins TRBV19 to TRBJ1-1; D unresolved. From germline, CDR1 is LNHDA and CDR2 SQIVND (reference sequence). The CDR3 spans 13 residues. Trimming shortened V by 7 bases and J by 3 bases, and 12 bases separated the two germline ends. CDR3: CASIREGYTEAFF. As DNA, the CDR3 is TGTGCCAGTATTAGGGAGGGATACACTGAAGCTTTCTTT.

This clonotype was detected ten times or more. The chain uses TRBV6-2 or TRBV6-3 and TRBJ2-7; tentative D call: TRBD1 (6 bases). The CDR3 has 13 residues. V dropped 6 bases and J dropped 3 bases, with 12 bases sitting between them. Germline CDR1 MNHEY, CDR2 SVGEGT. As DNA, the CDR3 is TGTGCCAGCAGGCGAGAACAGGGCTACGAGCAGTACTTC. This codes for CASRREQGYEQYF.

The chain recombines TRBV7-2 with TRBJ2-1, with unresolved D. Germline values: CDR1 SGHTA, CDR2 FQGNSA. The CDR3 sequence is 15 residues long. V was cut by 5 bases and J by 5 bases, with 16 bases left in between. CDR3: CASSRGVLGDNEQFF. In DNA form, the CDR3 reads TGTGCCAGCAGCCGTGGGGTTCTCGGAGACAATGAGCAGTTCTTC.

This clonotype turned up a few times. The chain links TRBV9 to TRBJ2-3, with 12 positions matching TRBD2. Germline V lookup: CDR1 SGDLS, CDR2 YYNGEE. This CDR3 spans 17 amino acids. The V and J ends lost 3 bases and 4 bases, in that order; junction bases with no gene match: 9. Written as DNA, the CDR3 is TGTGCCAGCAGCGATACTAGCGGGAGGAGTGGTCCAGATACGCAGTATTTT. Translated, it gives CASSDTSGRSGPDTQYF.

This clonotype appeared many times. The V call is TRBV2, the J call TRBJ2-1; perhaps TRBD2 as D (5 bases). Germline-derived CDR1 and CDR2 are SNHLY and FYNNEI. There are 15 residues in the CDR3. The V gene lost 2 bases and the J gene lost 1 base, with 9 bases spanning the gap. As DNA, the CDR3 is TGTGCCAGCAGTGAACGGCTAGCTTCCTACAATGAGCAGTTCTTC. Translation: CASSERLASYNEQFF.

CDR3 residues: CASKGGRVGNIQYF. The DNA for the CDR3 is TGTGCCAGCAAGGGGGGCAGGGTCGGAAACATTCAGTACTTC. This sequence joins TRBV28 and TRBJ2-4; D may be TRBD1 or TRBD2 (6 bases each). CDR1 and CDR2 (germline): MDHEN, SYDVKM. Trimming cost V 7 bases and J 6 bases, with 16 bases left between them. This CDR3 contains 14 residues. The full variable domain, rest sourced from reference TRBV28 and TRBJ2-4, is DVKVTQSSRYLVKRTGEKVFLECVQDMDHENMFWYRQDPGLGLRLIYFSYDVKMKEKGDIPEGYSVSREKKERFSLILESASTNQTSMYLCASKGGRVGNIQYFGAGTRLSVL.

The gene calls are TRBV4-2 and TRBJ2-2, with D possibly being TRBD2 (5 bases). Trimming stripped 3 bases from V and 5 bases from J, with 7 bases between. The CDR3 runs to 13 residues. The V gene's germline CDR1 is LGHNA and CDR2 YNFKEQ. CDR3 sequence reads: CASSQEVTGELFF. CDR3 in DNA: TGTGCCAGCAGCCAGGAGGTTACCGGGGAGCTGTTTTTT.